This T cell receptor beta chain was recovered during a study of post-analysis software for immune sequencing data. Study results and caveats: Roughly five TRBV segments appeared more often in patients than in controls, and TRBV5-6, TRBV5-1 and TRBV20-1 were among these.

V was cut by 2 bases and J by 2 bases, with 8 bases left in between. CDR1 is MNHEY and CDR2 is SVGEGT in the germline V gene. This CDR3 spans 14 amino acids. This clonotype was counted only a few times. Its antigen is undetermined. Sequencing libraries made from TCR beta cDNA carried unique molecular identifiers. TCRdb reprocessed the PCR reads with MiXCR, giving one entry per CDR3 protein. The table lists roughly 600,000 distinct CDR3 sequences, around 44% of them singletons. This rearrangement joins TRBV6-2 or TRBV6-3 to TRBJ2-3, with D maybe TRBD1 (5 bases). Sequencing used blood. The TCR sequence derives from a girl under 18 with multiple sclerosis. The CDR3, as DNA: TGTGCCAGCAGTTACGACAGCCACACAGATACGCAGTATTTT. It encodes CASSYDSHTDTQYF.